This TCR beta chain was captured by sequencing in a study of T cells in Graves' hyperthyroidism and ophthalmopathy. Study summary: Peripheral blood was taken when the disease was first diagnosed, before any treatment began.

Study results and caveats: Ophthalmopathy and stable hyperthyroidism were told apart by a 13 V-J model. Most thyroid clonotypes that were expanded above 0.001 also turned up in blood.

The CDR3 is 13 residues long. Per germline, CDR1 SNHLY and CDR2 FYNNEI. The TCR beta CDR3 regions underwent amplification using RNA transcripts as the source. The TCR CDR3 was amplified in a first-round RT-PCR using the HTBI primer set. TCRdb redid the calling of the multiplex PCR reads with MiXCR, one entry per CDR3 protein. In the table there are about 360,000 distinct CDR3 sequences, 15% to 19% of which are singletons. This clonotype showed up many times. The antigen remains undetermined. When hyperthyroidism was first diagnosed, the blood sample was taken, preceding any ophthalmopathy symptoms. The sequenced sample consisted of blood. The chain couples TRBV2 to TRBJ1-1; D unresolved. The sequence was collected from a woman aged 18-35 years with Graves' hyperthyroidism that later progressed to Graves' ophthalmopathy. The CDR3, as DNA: TGTGCGATAGACGCCAGGACGAACACTGAAGCTTTCTTT. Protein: CAIDARTNTEAFF.